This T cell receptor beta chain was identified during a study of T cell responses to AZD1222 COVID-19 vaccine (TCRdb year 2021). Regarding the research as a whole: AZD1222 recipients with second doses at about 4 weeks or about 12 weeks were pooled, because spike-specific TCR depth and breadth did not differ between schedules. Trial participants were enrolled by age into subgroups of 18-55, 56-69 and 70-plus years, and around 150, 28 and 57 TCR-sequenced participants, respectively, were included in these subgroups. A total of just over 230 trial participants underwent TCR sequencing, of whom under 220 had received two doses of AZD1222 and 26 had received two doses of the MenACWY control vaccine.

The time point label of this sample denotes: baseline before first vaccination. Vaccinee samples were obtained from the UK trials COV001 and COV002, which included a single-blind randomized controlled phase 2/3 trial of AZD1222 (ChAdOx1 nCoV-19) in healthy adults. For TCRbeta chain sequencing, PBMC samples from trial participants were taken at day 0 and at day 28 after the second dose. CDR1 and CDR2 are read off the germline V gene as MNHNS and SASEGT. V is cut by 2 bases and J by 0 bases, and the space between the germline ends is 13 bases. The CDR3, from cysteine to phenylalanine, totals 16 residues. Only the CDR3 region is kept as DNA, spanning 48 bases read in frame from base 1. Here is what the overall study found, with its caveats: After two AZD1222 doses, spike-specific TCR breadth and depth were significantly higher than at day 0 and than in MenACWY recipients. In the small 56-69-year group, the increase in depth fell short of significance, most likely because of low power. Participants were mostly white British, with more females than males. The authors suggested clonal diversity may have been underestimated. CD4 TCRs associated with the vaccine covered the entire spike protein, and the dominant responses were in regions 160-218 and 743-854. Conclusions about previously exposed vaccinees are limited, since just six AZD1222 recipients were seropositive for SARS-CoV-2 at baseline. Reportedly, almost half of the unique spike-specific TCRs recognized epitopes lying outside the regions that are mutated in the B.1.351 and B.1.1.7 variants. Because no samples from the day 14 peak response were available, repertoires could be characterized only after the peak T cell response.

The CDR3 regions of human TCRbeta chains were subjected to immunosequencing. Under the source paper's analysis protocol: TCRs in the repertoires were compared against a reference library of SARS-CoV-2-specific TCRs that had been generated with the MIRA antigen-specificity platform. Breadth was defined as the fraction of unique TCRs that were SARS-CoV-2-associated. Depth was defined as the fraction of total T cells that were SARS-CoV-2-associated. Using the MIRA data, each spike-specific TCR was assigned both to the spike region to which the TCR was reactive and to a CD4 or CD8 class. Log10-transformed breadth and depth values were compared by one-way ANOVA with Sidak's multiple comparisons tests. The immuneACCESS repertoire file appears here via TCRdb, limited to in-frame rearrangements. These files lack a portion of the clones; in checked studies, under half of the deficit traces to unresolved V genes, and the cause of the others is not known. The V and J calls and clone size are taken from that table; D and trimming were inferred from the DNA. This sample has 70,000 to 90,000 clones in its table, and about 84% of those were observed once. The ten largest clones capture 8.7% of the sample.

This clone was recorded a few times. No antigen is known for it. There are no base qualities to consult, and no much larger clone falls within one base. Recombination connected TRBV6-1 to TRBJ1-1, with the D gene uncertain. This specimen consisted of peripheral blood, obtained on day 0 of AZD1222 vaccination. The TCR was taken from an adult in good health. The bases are TGTGCCAGCAGTGAACAGGTTCCATCCATGAACACTGAAGCTTTCTTT. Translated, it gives CASSEQVPSMNTEAFF.